Included here is one T cell receptor (beta chain) sequence, with context. The antigen is not known. The CDR3 is 12 residues long. CDR1 and CDR2 from the germline V gene are LNHDA and SQIVND (reference sequence). V dropped 5 bases and J dropped 3 bases, with 8 bases sitting between them. The PCR employed 60 Vbeta primers together with 13 Jbeta primers. TCRdb's copy holds only in-frame clones and misses some; the assay was immunoSEQ multiplex PCR. The data hold 100,000 or so clones, with more than 60% observed a single time. The sample originates from a study of cytomegalovirus exposure and HLA in healthy donors. Findings and limits, study-wide: TCR beta V- and J-gene trimming, according to a later analysis, was linked to a missense DCLRE1C variant.

The receptor comes from a man between 25 and 39 years old in good health and CMV-seronegative. V usage is TRBV19 and J usage is TRBJ2-7; no clear D. Sequencing used PBMCs. CDR3 residues: CASSGQGYEQYF. As DNA, the CDR3 is TGTGCCAGTAGTGGGCAAGGCTACGAGCAGTACTTC.